These 29 T cell receptor beta chains were sequenced from one sample in a study of T cells after yellow fever vaccination. In TCRdb, the 5' RACE reads were re-called with MiXCR into one record per CDR3 protein. The sample carries under 550,000 distinct CDR3 sequences, less than 25% recorded once. The sequences come from PBMCs, collected approximately 20 days after the first yellow fever vaccination. All receptors come from a man between 18 and 29 years old who received the YFV17D yellow fever vaccine.

This clonotype has more than one count but fewer than ten. The chain couples TRBV9 to TRBJ2-5, with D perhaps TRBD2 (5 bases). The CDR3 loop spans 14 amino acids. Trimming took 1 base from V and 1 from J, leaving 8 bases between them. Germline V CDR1 and CDR2: SGDLS, YYNGEE. CDR3 sequence: CASSVNLAQETQYF. The DNA for the CDR3 is TGTGCCAGCAGCGTAAATCTAGCCCAAGAGACCCAGTACTTC.

The genes are TRBV18 and TRBJ1-1; 8 positions match TRBD1. Trimming cost V 3 bases and J 1 base; bases outside gene matches: 4. The germline V gene encodes CDR1 KGHSH and CDR2 LQKENI. This CDR3 contains 15 residues. The CDR3 region is CASSPVRGPNTEAFF. The CDR3 DNA reads as TGTGCCAGCTCACCGGTCAGGGGGCCGAACACTGAAGCTTTCTTT.

The chain carries TRBV7-3 and TRBJ2-1; TRBD2 matches 13 bases. The germline V gene encodes CDR1 SGHTA and CDR2 FQGTGA. The ends lost 5 bases at V and 9 bases at J; junction bases unmatched: 7. The CDR3 runs 15 residues. As DNA, the CDR3 is TGTGCCAGCAGCCTGGGGACTAGCGGGGATGGTGAGCAGTTCTTC. It codes for CASSLGTSGDGEQFF.

A few counts support this clonotype. The V gene is TRBV5-5, the J gene TRBJ1-5; D remains ambiguous. Deletions cut 1 base from V and 5 bases from J, with 10 bases between. The CDR3 consists of 14 residues. CDR1 is SGHKS and CDR2 is YYEKEE in the germline V gene (reference sequence). Written as DNA, the CDR3 is TGTGCCAGCAGCTTGCGTCCTGGGGATCAGCCCCAGCATTTT. This gives the protein CASSLRPGDQPQHF.

This clonotype was found a few times. The CDR3 sequence is CASTRRMGETQYF. Here the CDR3 DNA reads TGTGCCAGCACCCGGCGCATGGGGGAGACCCAGTACTTC. The chain is built from TRBV27 and TRBJ2-5; no clear D gene. Trimming cost V 7 bases and J 5 bases, with 14 bases left between them. The CDR3 spans 13 residues. Germline-derived CDR1 and CDR2 are MNHEY and SMNVEV (reference sequence).

The rearrangement links TRBV28 to TRBJ2-1, with no clear D. Between the trimmed V and J ends, which lost 7 bases and 0 bases, there was a span of 13 bases. CDR3 length: 15 residues. CDR1 and CDR2 from the germline V gene are MDHEN and SYDVKM. As DNA, the CDR3 is TGTGCCAGCAAGTTCGCTACGAGCTCCTACAATGAGCAGTTCTTC. Translating it yields CASKFATSSYNEQFF.

In this sample, this clonotype turned up a few times. V and J are TRBV28 and TRBJ1-2; 8 nucleotides match TRBD1. The ends lost 6 bases at V and 2 bases at J; junction bases unmatched: 11. CDR3 size: 16 residues. Germline CDR1 and CDR2: MDHEN and SYDVKM. The CDR3 is CASSLTGQGWNYGYTF. CDR3 nucleotide sequence: TGTGCCAGCAGCCTAACCGGACAGGGATGGAACTATGGCTACACCTTC.

Only a few counts were recorded for this clonotype. The chain recombines TRBV7-2 with TRBJ2-1; 10 bases fit TRBD1. This CDR3 is 14 amino acids long. Germline trimming cut 6 bases from V and 7 bases from J; bases unmatched to any gene: 6. CDR1 SGHTA and CDR2 FQGNSA come from the germline V gene. DNA of the CDR3: TGTGCCAGCAGACCGCCGGGACAGGGGAATGAGCAGTTCTTC. Translated: CASRPPGQGNEQFF.

This clonotype has a handful of counts. This chain joins TRBV6-5 and TRBJ1-4, with 11 bases fitting TRBD1. Per germline, CDR1 MNHEY and CDR2 SVGAGI. Losses at the gene ends were 3 bases for V and 7 bases for J; bases not matched to a gene: 7. There are 16 residues in the CDR3. The CDR3 sequence is CASSYSPGQGGEKLFF. CDR3 nucleotides: TGTGCCAGCAGTTATTCACCGGGACAGGGGGGTGAAAAACTGTTTTTT.

CDR3 sequence: CASSLNREGYEQYF. The DNA of the CDR3 is TGTGCCAGCAGCTTGAACAGGGAAGGGTACGAGCAGTACTTC. The genes are TRBV7-2 and TRBJ2-7, with D maybe TRBD1 (6 bases). Germline V gene sequence: CDR1 SGHTA, CDR2 FQGNSA. The CDR3 length is 14 residues. The V gene lost 3 bases and the J gene lost 4 bases, with 13 bases spanning the gap.

This clonotype turned up a few times. The V call is TRBV9, the J call TRBJ2-1, with TRBD2 matching over 12 bases. The CDR3 consists of 15 residues. J lost 7 bases, V lost 4 bases, and 6 bases had no gene match. Germline CDR1 is SGDLS and CDR2 is YYNGEE. In DNA form, the CDR3 reads TGTGCCAGCAGCTTCCCTAGCGGGGGGGCTAATGAGCAGTTCTTC. Its translation: CASSFPSGGANEQFF.

J is TRBJ1-3 and V is TRBV29-1; no definite D call. V lost 7 bases to trimming and J lost 8 bases, with 9 bases between them. The CDR3 is 10 residues long. CDR1 is SQVTM and CDR2 is ANQGSEA in the germline V gene. The CDR3 spells CSGWEYTIYF. The CDR3 DNA sequence: TGCAGCGGCTGGGAGTACACCATATATTTT.

This clonotype was counted only a few times. Here the CDR3 DNA reads TGTGCCAGCCGGACAGGGTCCCCAGATACGCAGTATTTT. Translated, it gives CASRTGSPDTQYF. This chain links TRBV6-1 with TRBJ2-3; 8 bases are a match to TRBD1. With 8 bases clipped from V and 4 bases from J, the junction kept 5 bases outside the gene matches. Germline V lookup: CDR1 MNHNS, CDR2 SASEGT. This CDR3 region has 13 residues.

V gene TRBV5-1 combines with J gene TRBJ1-1; no clear D. The V and J ends lost 4 bases and 5 bases respectively, with 12 bases between them. The V gene's germline CDR1 is SGHRS and CDR2 YFSETQ. The CDR3 runs 13 residues. CDR3 coding DNA: TGCGCCAGCAGCCTCCCCTTGGCAACTGAAGCTTTCTTT. Translation: CASSLPLATEAFF.

This sequence joins TRBV10-3 and TRBJ2-5; TRBD2 agrees at 8 bases. Trimming removed 6 bases from V and 5 bases from J; junction bases left unmatched: 8. In germline, CDR1 is ENHRY, CDR2 SYGVKD. This CDR3 is built from 14 residues. DNA for the CDR3: TGTGCCATCAGAGTGGCAGCGGGGGCGGAGACCCAGTACTTC. Its protein is CAIRVAAGAETQYF.

V gene TRBV19 combines with J gene TRBJ1-1; D gene unclear. Germline V gene sequence: CDR1 LNHDA, CDR2 SQIVND (reference sequence). The V and J ends lost 3 bases and 4 bases respectively, with 9 bases between them. CDR3 length equals 13 residues. CDR3 amino acids: CASSIWGATEAFF. CDR3 DNA sequence: TGTGCCAGTAGTATTTGGGGAGCCACTGAAGCTTTCTTT.

J is TRBJ1-1 and V is TRBV7-8; D gene unclear. Trimming removed 5 bases at V and 0 bases at J, with 13 bases between. CDR1 and CDR2 (germline): SGHVS, FQNEAQ. The CDR3 is made up of 15 amino acids. The DNA of the CDR3 is TGTGCCAGCAGCCTCCCAGATTGGATGAACACTGAAGCTTTCTTT. It specifies CASSLPDWMNTEAFF.

V and J are TRBV2 and TRBJ2-2; TRBD1 might be the D (6 bases). The V gene's germline CDR1 is SNHLY and CDR2 FYNNEI. This CDR3 has 15 amino acids. Trimming stripped 1 base from V and 5 bases from J, with 11 bases between. CDR3 sequence reads: CASSEGGGQTGELFF. The CDR3 DNA is TGTGCCAGCAGTGAAGGAGGTGGACAGACCGGGGAGCTGTTTTTT.

This clonotype came up a few times. This chain uses TRBV7-9 with TRBJ1-2; D unresolved. The CDR3 has 15 amino acids. V shed 1 base and J shed 8 bases, with 17 bases lying between them. Germline lookup yields CDR1 SEHNR and CDR2 FQNEAQ (reference sequence). In DNA form, the CDR3 reads TGTGCCAGCAGCTTAGAAGATCGGTACCTGGGGGGCTACACCTTC. Residues: CASSLEDRYLGGYTF.

The chain links TRBV5-1 to TRBJ1-6; TRBD1 might be the D (5 bases). The ends were cut back, 4 bases at V and 3 bases at J, with 8 bases in the middle. This CDR3 is built from 14 residues. CDR1 is SGHRS, CDR2 YFSETQ, per germline. The CDR3 DNA sequence: TGCGCCAGCAGCCGCGACAGCTATAATTCACCCCTCCACTTT. Its translation: CASSRDSYNSPLHF.

The rearrangement joins TRBV9 to TRBJ2-2, with D perhaps TRBD2 (5 bases). Germline CDR1 reads SGDLS; CDR2 reads YYNGEE. Trimming cost V 0 bases and J 2 bases, with 11 bases left between them. The CDR3 spans 16 residues. The DNA of the CDR3 is TGTGCCAGCAGCGTAGGAGTGGGAGAAAACACCGGGGAGCTGTTTTTT. This codes for CASSVGVGENTGELFF. The whole variable domain, filled in from reference TRBV9 and TRBJ2-2, reads DSGVTQTPKHLITATGQRVTLRCSPRSGDLSVYWYQQSLDQGLQFLIQYYNGEERAKGNILERFSAQQFPDLHSELNLSSLELGDSALYFCASSVGVGENTGELFFGEGSRLTVL.

This clonotype has only a few counts. The V call is TRBV12-3 or TRBV12-4, the J call TRBJ2-7; D is undetermined. The V and J ends lost 3 bases and 3 bases respectively, with 12 bases between them. This CDR3 is built from 14 residues. The CDR3 sequence: CASSFGLEDYEQYF. The CDR3 region has the DNA TGTGCCAGCAGTTTTGGTTTAGAAGACTACGAGCAGTACTTC.

The rearrangement links TRBV12-3 or TRBV12-4 to TRBJ2-5, with D uncertain. V gave up 6 bases and J gave up 6 bases, with 11 bases separating them. CDR3 length: 12 residues. CDR3 coding DNA: TGTGCCAGCAGCTTCCTCCAGAAGACCCAGTACTTC. It is translated as CASSFLQKTQYF.

The gene calls are TRBV20-1 and TRBJ2-5; 7 nucleotides align to TRBD1. J lost 5 bases, V lost 3 bases, and 12 bases had no gene match. Per germline, CDR1 DFQATT and CDR2 SNEGSKA (reference sequence). The CDR3 loop spans 15 amino acids. This chain's CDR3 is CSARGLRDSFETQYF. The CDR3 DNA is TGCAGTGCTAGGGGCCTGAGGGACAGTTTCGAGACCCAGTACTTC.

The chain has TRBV4-2 and TRBJ2-2; 11 nucleotides align to TRBD1. With 0 bases clipped from V and 0 bases from J, the junction kept 3 bases outside the gene matches. The CDR3 spans 18 residues. CDR1 and CDR2 from the germline V gene are LGHNA and YNFKEQ. CDR3 nucleotides: TGTGCCAGCAGCCAAGATTGGACAGGGGGCGCGAACACCGGGGAGCTGTTTTTT. It yields the protein CASSQDWTGGANTGELFF.

There are a few counts of this clonotype. V gene TRBV4-2 combines with J gene TRBJ2-7, with TRBD2 matching 14 bases. CDR3 length: 16 amino acids. Germline CDR1 LGHNA, CDR2 YNFKEQ. V trimming: 3 bases; J trimming: 5 bases; junction bases outside the gene matches: 6. The CDR3 is CASSQAATSGGDEQYF. As DNA, the CDR3 is TGTGCCAGCAGCCAGGCTGCGACTAGCGGGGGGGACGAGCAGTACTTC.

The chain has TRBV7-9 and TRBJ2-1; 12 bases map to TRBD2. CDR1 and CDR2 (germline): SEHNR, FQNEAQ (reference sequence). With V trimmed by 5 bases and J by 5 bases, 7 bases remained unmatched. This CDR3 comprises 16 residues. The CDR3: CASSVFRTSGNNEQFF. In DNA form, the CDR3 reads TGTGCCAGCAGCGTTTTTAGGACTAGCGGGAACAATGAGCAGTTCTTC.

The table lists this clonotype with a few counts. The chain recombines TRBV19 with TRBJ2-7; no clear D gene. The length of the CDR3 is 14 residues. Per the germline V gene, CDR1 is LNHDA and CDR2 is SQIVND (reference sequence). V lost 5 bases and J 0 bases, leaving 11 bases between the germline ends. CDR3 region: CASSPGLHSYEQYV. The CDR3 DNA reads TGTGCCAGTAGTCCGGGTCTCCACTCCTACGAGCAGTACGTC.

This clonotype has just a few counts. The chain is built from TRBV6-5 and TRBJ2-7; 7 nucleotides line up with TRBD1. Germline V gives CDR1 MNHEY, CDR2 SVGAGI. J gave up 6 bases and V 0 bases, and 8 bases lay outside the gene matches. The CDR3 consists of 15 residues. The chain's CDR3 is CASSYSQGTGVEQYF. CDR3 in DNA: TGTGCCAGCAGTTACTCCCAAGGCACAGGGGTCGAGCAGTACTTC.